Shown below are 19 T cell receptor beta chains from a single sample sequenced in a study of shared clonotypes between healthy human individuals. The repertoire was sequenced with immunoSEQ multiplex PCR; TCRdb's copy has only in-frame clones and lacks some. The table records about 650,000 clones, less than 97% of them present only once. CD45RO negativity and positive selection for CCR7 defined naive CD8 cells, a population that excluded terminally differentiated effector memory CD45RA+ cells. Sequencing was performed on naive CD8+ T cells sorted from blood. The receptors stem from a woman in her thirties in good health.

The chain couples TRBV6-5 to TRBJ2-1; 8 bases fit TRBD2. The V gene's germline CDR1 is MNHEY and CDR2 SVGAGI. This CDR3 is built from 14 residues. Trimming cost V 4 bases and J 7 bases; bases outside gene matches: 6. The CDR3 region is CASSFREGRNEQFF. The CDR3, as DNA: TGTGCCAGCAGTTTCCGGGAGGGTAGGAATGAGCAGTTCTTC.

The chain links TRBV5-4 to TRBJ2-1; TRBD2 aligns across 8 bases. The CDR3 is made up of 13 amino acids. V lost 1 base to trimming and J lost 6 bases; unmatched junction nucleotides: 0. Germline CDR1 reads SGHNT; CDR2 reads YYREEE (reference sequence). The CDR3 spells CASSLTSGNEQFF. The CDR3 DNA is TGTGCCAGCAGCTTGACTAGCGGCAATGAGCAGTTCTTC.

Only one count was recorded for this clone. V is TRBV15 and J is TRBJ1-3; D not resolved. CDR1 is LNHNV and CDR2 is YYDKDF in the germline V gene (reference sequence). The ends were cut back, 1 base at V and 4 bases at J, with 20 bases in the middle. CDR3 length equals 18 residues. The CDR3 nucleotides read TGTGCCACCAGCAGAGTAGGTCGGAGCCCCGGGTTGGGAAACACCATATATTTT. Its translation: CATSRVGRSPGLGNTIYF.

This clone has only one observation. Distinct nucleotide sequences in the sample also encode this CDR3. This chain joins TRBV9 and TRBJ2-7, with 10 bases aligning to TRBD1. Germline CDR1 SGDLS, CDR2 YYNGEE. This CDR3 is built from 14 residues. The ends lost 3 bases at V and 3 bases at J; junction bases unmatched: 3. The CDR3 protein is CASSEGQGGYEQYF. The CDR3 DNA is TGTGCCAGCAGCGAAGGACAGGGGGGCTACGAGCAGTACTTC.

The chain uses TRBV9 and TRBJ2-3; D is possibly TRBD2 (5 bases). V was cut by 0 bases and J by 2 bases, with 7 bases left in between. CDR1 SGDLS and CDR2 YYNGEE come from the germline V gene. CDR3 length equals 14 residues. CDR3 DNA: TGTGCCAGCAGCGTAGCGACTAACACAGATACGCAGTATTTT. It translates to CASSVATNTDTQYF.

The chain carries TRBV28 and TRBJ2-5, with 8 bases aligning to TRBD2. The junction had 8 bases not matched to a gene; V was cut back by 3 bases and J by 5 bases. Germline values: CDR1 MDHEN, CDR2 SYDVKM. The CDR3 runs to 15 residues. The CDR3 sequence is CASSFWREVGETQYF. CDR3 in DNA: TGTGCCAGCAGTTTCTGGCGGGAGGTAGGGGAGACCCAGTACTTC.

This chain links TRBV6-5 with TRBJ2-7, with 12 bases fitting TRBD1. The junction had 9 bases not matched to a gene; V was cut back by 8 bases and J by 7 bases. Germline V lookup: CDR1 MNHEY, CDR2 SVGAGI. This CDR3 is built from 14 residues. CDR3 protein: CASGVGQGAWEQYF. CDR3 in DNA: TGTGCCAGCGGGGTGGGACAGGGGGCCTGGGAGCAGTACTTC.

This chain uses TRBV5-1 with TRBJ2-2, with 7 bases that match TRBD2. Looked up from germline, CDR1 is SGHRS and CDR2 is YFSETQ. V dropped 3 bases and J dropped 1; count of bases not matched to a gene: 9. The CDR3 runs to 17 residues. The CDR3 protein is CASSSDQSGMNTGELFF. The CDR3 DNA reads as TGCGCCAGCAGCTCAGACCAGAGCGGGATGAACACCGGGGAGCTGTTTTTT.

The chain has TRBV27 and TRBJ2-5; TRBD2 aligns across 13 bases. V lost 6 bases to trimming and J lost 5 bases; unmatched junction nucleotides: 3. CDR3 length equals 14 residues. The germline V gene encodes CDR1 MNHEY and CDR2 SMNVEV (reference sequence). The CDR3 DNA follows: TGTGCCAGCAGACTAGCGGGAGGGCTTGAGACCCAGTACTTC. It codes for CASRLAGGLETQYF.

This chain connects TRBV29-1 to TRBJ1-2; D is unclear. The CDR3 runs to 11 residues. Trimming pared 5 bases from V and 3 bases from J, leaving 7 bases between. From germline, CDR1 is SQVTM and CDR2 ANQGSEA. The CDR3 DNA sequence: TGCAGCGTTTTGTCGGACTATGGCTACACCTTC. Its protein is CSVLSDYGYTF.

CDR3 DNA sequence: TGTGCCAGCAGTGCGGCTAGCGGGAGGGTCGCCACCTACAATGAGCAGTTCTTC. Translated: CASSAASGRVATYNEQFF. The chain links TRBV6-4 to TRBJ2-1; 12 bases line up with TRBD2. Trimming removed 4 bases from V and 2 bases from J; junction bases left unmatched: 9. Germline CDR1 MRHNA, CDR2 SNTAGT. The CDR3 runs 18 residues.

A single count supports this clone. The rearrangement uses TRBV7-6 and TRBJ2-2, with a possible D match to TRBD2 (7 bases). The V gene's germline CDR1 is SGHVS and CDR2 FNYEAQ. This CDR3 has 17 amino acids. V gave up 0 bases and J gave up 4 bases, with 15 bases separating them. The CDR3 spells CASSLARGRATTGELFF. In DNA, the CDR3 is TGTGCCAGCAGCTTAGCGAGGGGGAGGGCCACCACCGGGGAGCTGTTTTTT.

The rearrangement joins TRBV27 to TRBJ2-2; D is undetermined. V dropped 1 base and J dropped 2 bases, with 8 bases sitting between them. Germline V gene sequence: CDR1 MNHEY, CDR2 SMNVEV (reference sequence). The CDR3 has 15 amino acids. Written as DNA, the CDR3 is TGTGCCAGCAGTTTATTGCGGTCCAACACCGGGGAGCTGTTTTTT. Translation: CASSLLRSNTGELFF.

This clone came up once. The chain employs TRBV27 and TRBJ2-7, with 7 bases fitting TRBD2. This CDR3 region has 15 residues. Per the germline V gene, CDR1 is MNHEY and CDR2 is SMNVEV (reference sequence). The trim removed 3 bases at V and 2 bases at J, leaving 7 bases unmatched. The CDR3 region is CASSLGGGVTYEQYF. The CDR3 bases are TGTGCCAGCAGTTTGGGGGGAGGGGTTACCTACGAGCAGTACTTC.

The genes are TRBV19 and TRBJ1-2; 9 positions match TRBD1. Per the germline V gene, CDR1 is LNHDA and CDR2 is SQIVND (reference sequence). V shed 5 bases and J 3 bases; nucleotides not matched to a gene: 7. This CDR3 contains 15 residues. CDR3 in DNA: TGTGCCAGTAGTGCCGGGACAGGGCTCTACTATGGCTACACCTTC. Translation gives CASSAGTGLYYGYTF.

V gene TRBV27 combines with J gene TRBJ2-7; either TRBD1 or TRBD2 may fit D (5 bases each). The CDR3 extends over 14 amino acids. CDR1 and CDR2 (germline): MNHEY, SMNVEV (reference sequence). Trimming took off 5 bases at V and 3 bases at J, with 14 bases between the two ends. CDR3 protein: CASSGWGRVYEQYF. The CDR3 DNA reads as TGTGCCAGCAGTGGATGGGGACGGGTCTACGAGCAGTACTTC.

As to this clone: The same CDR3 arises from other DNA sequences in this sample as well. This chain uses TRBV5-6 with TRBJ2-1; D remains unclear. Germline CDR1 is SGHDT and CDR2 is YYEEEE. The V and J ends lost 2 bases and 6 bases respectively, with 6 bases between them. This CDR3 has 12 residues. The CDR3 loop is CASSLSANEQFF. The CDR3 nucleotides read TGTGCCAGCAGCTTATCAGCCAATGAGCAGTTCTTC. The whole variable domain, filled in from reference TRBV5-6 and TRBJ2-1, reads DAGVTQSPTHLIKTRGQQVTLRCSPKSGHDTVSWYQQALGQGPQFIFQYYEEEERQRGNFPDRFSGHQFPNYSSELNVNALLLGDSALYLCASSLSANEQFFGPGTRLTVL.

The chain joins TRBV15 to TRBJ1-1; a possible D gene is TRBD1 (5 bases). The CDR3 has 13 residues. Trimming pared 2 bases from V and 5 bases from J, leaving 9 bases between. The V gene's germline CDR1 is LNHNV and CDR2 YYDKDF (reference sequence). DNA of the CDR3: TGTGCCACCAGCAGATGGGGGGGAACTGAAGCTTTCTTT. This translates into CATSRWGGTEAFF.

The gene calls are TRBV4-1 and TRBJ2-7; the D is unclear. Looked up from germline, CDR1 is MGHRA and CDR2 is YSYEKL. Trimming shortened V by 0 bases and J by 3 bases, and 9 bases separated the two germline ends. The CDR3 contains 14 residues. The CDR3 loop is CASSQEQGFYEQYF. CDR3 nucleotide sequence: TGCGCCAGCAGCCAAGAGCAAGGTTTCTACGAGCAGTACTTC.